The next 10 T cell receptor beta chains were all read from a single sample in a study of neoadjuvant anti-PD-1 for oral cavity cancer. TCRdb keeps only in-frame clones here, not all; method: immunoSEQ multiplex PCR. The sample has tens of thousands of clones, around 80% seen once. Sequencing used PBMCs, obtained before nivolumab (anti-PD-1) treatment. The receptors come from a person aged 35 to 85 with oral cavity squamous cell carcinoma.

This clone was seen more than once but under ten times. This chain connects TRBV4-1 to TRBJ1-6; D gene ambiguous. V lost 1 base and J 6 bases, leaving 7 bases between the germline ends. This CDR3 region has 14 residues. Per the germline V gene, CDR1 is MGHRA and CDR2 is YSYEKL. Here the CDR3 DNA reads TGCGCCAGCAGCCAAGTAGAGGGTAATTCACCCCTCCACTTT. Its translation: CASSQVEGNSPLHF.

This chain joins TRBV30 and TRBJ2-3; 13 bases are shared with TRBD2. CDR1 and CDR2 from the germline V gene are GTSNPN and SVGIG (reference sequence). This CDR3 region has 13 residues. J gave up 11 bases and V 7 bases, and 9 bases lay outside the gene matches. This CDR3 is CASHVRTSGGQYF. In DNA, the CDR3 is TGTGCCTCCCATGTCAGGACTAGCGGGGGGCAGTATTTT.

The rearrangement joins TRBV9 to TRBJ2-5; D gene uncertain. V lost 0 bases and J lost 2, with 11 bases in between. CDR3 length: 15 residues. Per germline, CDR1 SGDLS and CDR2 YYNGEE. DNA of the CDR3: TGTGCCAGCAGCGTAGTCGGTTCTAAACAAGAGACCCAGTACTTC. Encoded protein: CASSVVGSKQETQYF.

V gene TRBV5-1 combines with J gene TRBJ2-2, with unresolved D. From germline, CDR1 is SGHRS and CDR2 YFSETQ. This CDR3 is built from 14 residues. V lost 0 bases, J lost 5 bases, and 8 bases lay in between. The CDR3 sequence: CASSLEWTTGELFF. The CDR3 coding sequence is TGCGCCAGCAGCTTGGAATGGACGACCGGGGAGCTGTTTTTT.

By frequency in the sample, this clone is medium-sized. The DNA for the CDR3 is TGTGCCACCTCGCCCGGCGGGAGCAATGAGCAGTTCTTC. It codes for CATSPGGSNEQFF. The J gene is TRBJ2-1, the V gene TRBV5-4; TRBD2 agrees at 7 bases. The trim removed 9 bases at V and 6 bases at J, leaving 9 bases unmatched. The CDR3 consists of 13 residues. Germline CDR1 reads SGHNT; CDR2 reads YYREEE (reference sequence).

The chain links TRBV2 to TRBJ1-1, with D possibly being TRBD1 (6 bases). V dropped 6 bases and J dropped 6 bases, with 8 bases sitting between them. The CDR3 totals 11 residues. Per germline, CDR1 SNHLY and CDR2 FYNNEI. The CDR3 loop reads CASRQGSEAFF. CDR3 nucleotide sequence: TGTGCCAGCAGACAGGGATCTGAAGCTTTCTTT.

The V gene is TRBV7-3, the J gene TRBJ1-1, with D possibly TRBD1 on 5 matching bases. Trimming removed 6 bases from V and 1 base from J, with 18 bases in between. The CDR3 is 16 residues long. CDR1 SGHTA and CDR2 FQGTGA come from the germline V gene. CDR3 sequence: CASRSTLGRTNTEAFF. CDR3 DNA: TGTGCCAGCAGATCCACCCTGGGACGGACGAACACTGAAGCTTTCTTT.

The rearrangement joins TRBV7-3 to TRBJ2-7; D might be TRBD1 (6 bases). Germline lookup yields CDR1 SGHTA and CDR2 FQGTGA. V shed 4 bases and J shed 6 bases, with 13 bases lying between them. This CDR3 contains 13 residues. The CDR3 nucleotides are TGTGCCAGCAGCTCGGCCAGGGGTCGCGAGCAGTACTTC. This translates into CASSSARGREQYF.

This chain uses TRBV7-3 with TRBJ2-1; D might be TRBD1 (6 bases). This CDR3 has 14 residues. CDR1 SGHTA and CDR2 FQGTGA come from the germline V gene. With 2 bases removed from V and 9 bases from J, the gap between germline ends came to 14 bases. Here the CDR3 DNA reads TGTGCCAGCAGCTTAGATCCGGGCAGGGGTGAGCAGTTCTTC. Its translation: CASSLDPGRGEQFF.

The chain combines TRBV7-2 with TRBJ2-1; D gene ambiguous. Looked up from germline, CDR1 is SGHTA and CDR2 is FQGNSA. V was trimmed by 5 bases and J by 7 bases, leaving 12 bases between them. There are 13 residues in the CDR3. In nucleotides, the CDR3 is TGTGCCAGCAGCAGGCAACAGTTGAATGAGCAGTTCTTC. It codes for CASSRQQLNEQFF.